The 11 T cell receptor beta chains below all came from one sample that was sequenced in a study of cytomegalovirus exposure and HLA in healthy donors. The PCR ran on 60 Vbeta and 13 Jbeta primers. Using immunoSEQ multiplex PCR, the repertoire was profiled, and TCRdb retains in-frame clones only, with some absent. The sample carries nearly 200,000 clones, roughly three quarters recorded once. Material for sequencing was PBMCs. The receptors here all came from a male donor in good health and CMV-seropositive.

The genes are TRBV25-1 and TRBJ1-1; a weak D match, TRBD1 (5 bases). The germline gives CDR1 MGHDK, CDR2 SYGVNS. V lost 6 bases and J lost 1, with 6 bases in between. The CDR3 is 12 amino acids. CDR3 coding DNA: TGTGCCAGCAGCCAGGGGAACACTGAAGCTTTCTTT. It encodes CASSQGNTEAFF.

In its sample, this clone was seen once. V usage is TRBV9 and J usage is TRBJ1-1; 7 bases match TRBD1. The CDR3 loop spans 14 amino acids. The V segment lost 4 bases and the J segment 3 bases; nucleotides outside the gene matches: 6. The germline V gene has CDR1 SGDLS and CDR2 YYNGEE. The CDR3 DNA sequence: TGTGCCAGCAGCCCAGAGGGGGCGCACACTGAAGCTTTCTTT. Its translation is CASSPEGAHTEAFF.

The chain links TRBV5-1 to TRBJ1-5; D remains unclear. Trimming shortened V by 0 bases and J by 6 bases, and 7 bases separated the two germline ends. The CDR3 is 13 residues long. Germline V CDR1 and CDR2: SGHRS, YFSETQ. This CDR3 reads CASSLDRSQPQHF. DNA for the CDR3: TGCGCCAGCAGCTTGGACCGGAGTCAGCCCCAGCATTTT.

As DNA, the CDR3 is TGTGCCATCAGTGAGGGGGCGTTGGAGACCCAGTACTTC. Protein sequence: CAISEGALETQYF. The genes are TRBV10-3 and TRBJ2-5; D possibly corresponds to TRBD1 (5 bases). Germline values: CDR1 ENHRY, CDR2 SYGVKD. V was pared by 2 bases and J by 5 bases, with 9 bases between. The CDR3 contains 13 residues.

The J gene is TRBJ1-1, the V gene TRBV7-8, with D possibly TRBD1 on 5 matching bases. This CDR3 has 13 residues. Trimming removed 3 bases from V and 5 bases from J, with 10 bases in between. Germline CDR1 reads SGHVS; CDR2 reads FQNEAQ. CDR3 residues: CASSFGAVTEAFF. CDR3 bases: TGTGCCAGCAGCTTTGGGGCCGTGACTGAAGCTTTCTTT.

V usage is TRBV28 and J usage is TRBJ2-1; D ambiguous. Germline V gene data show CDR1 as MDHEN and CDR2 as SYDVKM. V shed 8 bases and J shed 4 bases, with 18 bases lying between them. The CDR3 consists of 15 residues. As DNA, the CDR3 is TGTGCCAGCGGAGCCCCCCGAGACGAGTACAATGAGCAGTTCTTC. Translation: CASGAPRDEYNEQFF.

This sequence joins TRBV30 and TRBJ1-6; the match to TRBD1 covers 12 bases. This CDR3 contains 16 residues. V was pared by 3 bases and J by 8 bases, with 8 bases of the junction left unmatched. Per germline, CDR1 GTSNPN and CDR2 SVGIG (reference sequence). The CDR3 here is CAWSPVGQGAYSPLHF. CDR3 bases: TGTGCCTGGAGCCCCGTGGGACAGGGGGCATATTCACCCCTCCACTTT. The full variable domain, with the rest looked up from reference TRBV30 and TRBJ1-6, is SQTIHQWPATLVQPVGSPLSLECTVEGTSNPNLYWYRQAAGRGLQLLFYSVGIGQISSEVPQNLSASRPQDRQFILSSKKLLLSDSGFYLCAWSPVGQGAYSPLHFGNGTRLTVT.

The rearrangement uses TRBV28 and TRBJ1-1; 10 bases line up with TRBD1. CDR1 is MDHEN, CDR2 SYDVKM, per germline. This CDR3 comprises 16 residues. Trimming cost V 2 bases and J 2 bases; bases outside gene matches: 5. The DNA for the CDR3 is TGTGCCAGCAGTTTAGGCATGACAGGGGGCAACACTGAAGCTTTCTTT. It specifies CASSLGMTGGNTEAFF.

This chain links TRBV7-9 with TRBJ1-2; 7 bases line up with TRBD1. Unmatched junction bases numbered 14, after V lost 4 bases and J lost 6 bases. Germline CDR1 SEHNR, CDR2 FQNEAQ (reference sequence). This CDR3 spans 16 amino acids. In DNA form, the CDR3 reads TGTGCCAGCAGCTCAACCCACTTCTCTGACAGGGATGGCTACACCTTC. Translation: CASSSTHFSDRDGYTF.

To note about this clone: The sample contains more than one DNA sequence encoding this CDR3. V is TRBV27 and J is TRBJ1-1; D gene uncertain. CDR3 size: 13 residues. V lost 3 bases to trimming and J lost 2 bases, with 7 bases between them. Germline loops: CDR1 MNHEY, CDR2 SMNVEV (reference sequence). Here the CDR3 DNA reads TGTGCCAGCAGTTTCCGGGGAAACACTGAAGCTTTCTTT. It encodes CASSFRGNTEAFF.

This rearrangement joins TRBV7-7 to TRBJ2-5; possibly TRBD2 for D (6 bases). From germline, CDR1 is SSHAT and CDR2 FNYEAQ (reference sequence). Trimming shortened V by 4 bases and J by 7 bases, and 16 bases separated the two germline ends. CDR3 length: 14 residues. The CDR3 DNA is TGTGCCAGCAGCTCAAGGTCGGGGGATGCGACCCAGTACTTC. Protein sequence: CASSSRSGDATQYF.